Listed here are 20 T cell receptor beta chains from one sample, sequenced in a study of Ad26.COV2.S vaccination and SARS-CoV-2 variants. TCRdb keeps only in-frame clones here, not all; method: immunoSEQ multiplex PCR. The sample shows about 350,000 clones, 86% of them seen only once. Treatment here: about 20 received Ad26.COV2.S at low or high dose, single or two shots; roughly five received placebo; per-sample allocation not given. All samples were drawn on day 63, counting from the first vaccine or placebo injection. The sample in question was peripheral blood, obtained in a trial of Ad26.COV2.S vaccine versus placebo. Receptors were obtained from a person between 18 and 59 years old who received the Ad26.COV2.S COVID-19 vaccine or a placebo.

The chain employs TRBV5-4 and TRBJ1-2; 8 bases fit TRBD1. V shed 4 bases, J shed 9 bases, and the junction held 8 bases outside the gene matches. This CDR3 is 13 amino acids long. Germline V gene data show CDR1 as SGHNT and CDR2 as YYREEE (reference sequence). The CDR3 DNA sequence: TGTGCCAGCAGCCCCGGACAGGGCGACCGCTACACCTTC. This codes for CASSPGQGDRYTF.

This rearrangement joins TRBV10-3 to TRBJ2-7; 11 bases agree with TRBD2. V was pared by 2 bases and J by 1 base, with 4 bases of the junction left unmatched. This CDR3 has 16 amino acids. The germline CDR1 and CDR2 sequences are ENHRY and SYGVKD. CDR3 residues: CAISEPGLAVSYEQYF. The CDR3 DNA is TGTGCCATCAGTGAGCCGGGACTAGCGGTATCCTACGAGCAGTACTTC.

This chain links TRBV11-2 with TRBJ2-6, with D unclear. CDR1 is SGHAT, CDR2 FQNNGV, per germline. The CDR3 runs to 15 residues. V lost 5 bases and J lost 0, with 8 bases in between. This CDR3 reads CASSPMYSGANVLTF. Here the CDR3 DNA reads TGTGCCAGCAGCCCTATGTACTCTGGGGCCAACGTCCTGACTTTC.

The CDR3 bases are TGTGCCAGCAGTTTATCCCCCCAGCTAGAGACCCAGTACTTC. Protein: CASSLSPQLETQYF. V usage is TRBV28 and J usage is TRBJ2-5; D not resolved. V was cut by 1 base and J by 4 bases, with 10 bases left in between. Germline values: CDR1 MDHEN, CDR2 SYDVKM. There are 14 residues in the CDR3.

The V gene is TRBV28, the J gene TRBJ2-1; a possible D gene is TRBD2 (5 bases). The germline gives CDR1 MDHEN, CDR2 SYDVKM. The CDR3 consists of 16 residues. V lost 5 bases to trimming and J lost 5 bases, with 19 bases between them. Written as DNA, the CDR3 is TGTGCCAGCAGTCCAAGAGCGAGCGGACTGAACAATGAGCAGTTCTTC. It specifies CASSPRASGLNNEQFF.

The V and J genes are TRBV5-4 and TRBJ2-2, with TRBD2 identical over 9 bases. The germline V gene has CDR1 SGHNT and CDR2 YYREEE (reference sequence). V trimming: 4 bases; J trimming: 2 bases; junction bases outside the gene matches: 6. The CDR3 is made up of 16 amino acids. In DNA, the CDR3 is TGTGCCAGCAGCCCGGGACTAGCCCCTAACACCGGGGAGCTGTTTTTT. This codes for CASSPGLAPNTGELFF.

The rearrangement links TRBV28 to TRBJ1-3; unclear D gene. This CDR3 spans 15 amino acids. Deletions cut 5 bases from V and 4 bases from J, with 15 bases between. Germline loops: CDR1 MDHEN, CDR2 SYDVKM. The DNA of the CDR3 is TGTGCCAGCAGTCCAAGGGATTCAGTAGGAAACACCATATATTTT. Amino acid sequence: CASSPRDSVGNTIYF. The whole variable domain, remainder taken from reference TRBV28 and TRBJ1-3, is DVKVTQSSRYLVKRTGEKVFLECVQDMDHENMFWYRQDPGLGLRLIYFSYDVKMKEKGDIPEGYSVSREKKERFSLILESASTNQTSMYLCASSPRDSVGNTIYFGEGSWLTVV.

The V call is TRBV28, the J call TRBJ2-7; perhaps TRBD2 as D (6 bases). CDR3 length: 14 residues. Trimming stripped 7 bases from V and 3 bases from J, with 16 bases between. In germline, CDR1 is MDHEN, CDR2 SYDVKM. The CDR3 DNA reads as TGTGCCAGCACCTGGGACTCGACTGGCTACGAGCAGTACTTC. Protein product: CASTWDSTGYEQYF. Looking up the rest from reference TRBV28 and TRBJ2-7 gives the full variable domain: DVKVTQSSRYLVKRTGEKVFLECVQDMDHENMFWYRQDPGLGLRLIYFSYDVKMKEKGDIPEGYSVSREKKERFSLILESASTNQTSMYLCASTWDSTGYEQYFGPGTRLTVT.

This chain joins TRBV30 and TRBJ1-3, with D uncertain. Looked up from germline, CDR1 is GTSNPN and CDR2 is SVGIG (reference sequence). The CDR3 runs to 14 residues. Trimming took 3 bases from V and 0 from J, leaving 9 bases between them. CDR3 nucleotide sequence: TGTGCCTGGAGAAATTGGGGCTCTGGAAACACCATATATTTT. Its translation is CAWRNWGSGNTIYF. The whole variable domain, filled in from reference TRBV30 and TRBJ1-3, reads SQTIHQWPATLVQPVGSPLSLECTVEGTSNPNLYWYRQAAGRGLQLLFYSVGIGQISSEVPQNLSASRPQDRQFILSSKKLLLSDSGFYLCAWRNWGSGNTIYFGEGSWLTVV.

This clone was picked up one time. The CDR3 here is CASSTSTHQEPYEQYF. In DNA, the CDR3 is TGTGCCAGTAGTACGTCGACCCATCAGGAACCCTACGAGCAGTACTTC. The chain has TRBV19 and TRBJ2-7; D call uncertain. Per germline, CDR1 LNHDA and CDR2 SQIVND (reference sequence). V was cut by 4 bases and J by 2 bases, with 18 bases left in between. The CDR3 totals 16 residues.

The CDR3 sequence: CASSFLFLERKNRNNEQFF. Written as DNA, the CDR3 is TGTGCCAGCAGCTTTCTCTTCCTAGAGCGAAAAAACCGTAACAATGAGCAGTTCTTC. This chain uses TRBV5-4 with TRBJ2-1; D remains unclear. Germline assignment: CDR1 SGHNT and CDR2 YYREEE (reference sequence). The V and J ends lost 2 bases and 5 bases respectively, with 26 bases between them. The CDR3 has 19 residues.

The V and J genes are TRBV6-6 and TRBJ2-7; TRBD1 matches 7 bases. The CDR3 contains 13 residues. V trimming: 8 bases; J trimming: 6 bases; junction bases outside the gene matches: 10. Germline CDR1 reads MNHNY; CDR2 reads SVGAGI (reference sequence). The CDR3 region has the DNA TGTGCCAGCGCTGAGGGGGCGACTCGCGAGCAGTACTTC. This gives the protein CASAEGATREQYF.

The chain couples TRBV7-9 to TRBJ2-7; D remains unclear. Trimming removed 3 bases at V and 6 bases at J, with 12 bases between. The CDR3 spans 13 residues. Germline CDR1 and CDR2: SEHNR and FQNEAQ (reference sequence). The CDR3 DNA reads TGTGCCAGCAGCTTGGAGCCTCAACTCGAGCAGTACTTC. This sequence encodes CASSLEPQLEQYF.

This clone was observed a handful of times. V gene TRBV7-8 combines with J gene TRBJ2-1; D might be TRBD2 (5 bases). V lost 1 base to trimming and J lost 8 bases, with 9 bases between them. Germline V gene lookup returns CDR1 SGHVS and CDR2 FQNEAQ. The CDR3 has 13 residues. CDR3 bases: TGTGCCAGCAGCTTAGAAGCGCGGGATGAGCAGTTCTTC. It codes for CASSLEARDEQFF.

The chain links TRBV19 to TRBJ2-1; no firm D call. Germline V gives CDR1 LNHDA, CDR2 SQIVND (reference sequence). V lost 3 bases and J lost 8, with 11 bases in between. This CDR3 region has 13 residues. CDR3 sequence: CASSIAINDEQFF. The DNA for the CDR3 is TGTGCCAGTAGTATCGCAATTAACGATGAGCAGTTCTTC.

DNA for the CDR3: TGTGCCAGCAGCTCGCCCCCGGGGGAACCTGGGGCCAACGTCCTGACTTTC. This gives the protein CASSSPPGEPGANVLTF. The chain combines TRBV11-2 with TRBJ2-6; tentative D call: TRBD2 (6 bases). V lost 4 bases, J lost 2 bases, and 15 bases lay in between. The CDR3 is made up of 17 amino acids. Germline values: CDR1 SGHAT, CDR2 FQNNGV.

J is TRBJ2-7 and V is TRBV5-4; D assignment may be TRBD1 or TRBD2 (5 bases each). The V and J ends lost 4 bases and 7 bases respectively, with 30 bases between them. Germline V CDR1 and CDR2: SGHNT, YYREEE (reference sequence). The CDR3 totals 18 residues. CDR3 residues: CASSPGVGAIGGGVEQYF. The DNA for the CDR3 is TGTGCCAGCAGCCCCGGTGTGGGTGCTATAGGTGGGGGAGTGGAGCAGTACTTC.

The rearrangement joins TRBV7-9 to TRBJ2-7, with TRBD2 matching 14 bases. Germline V gene data show CDR1 as SEHNR and CDR2 as FQNEAQ (reference sequence). V was pared by 4 bases and J by 4 bases, with 3 bases of the junction left unmatched. This CDR3 region has 15 residues. CDR3 nucleotide sequence: TGTGCCAGCAGCTCGGGACTAGCGGGGGTATACGAGCAGTACTTC. This translates into CASSSGLAGVYEQYF.

This clone was detected only a few times. The chain employs TRBV27 and TRBJ1-3; 10 nucleotides match TRBD1. The CDR3 extends over 15 amino acids. The V and J ends lost 6 bases and 3 bases, in that order; junction bases with no gene match: 5. Germline CDR1 is MNHEY and CDR2 is SMNVEV (reference sequence). CDR3 sequence: CASRPGQGFGNTIYF. The CDR3 DNA sequence: TGTGCCAGCAGGCCGGGACAGGGGTTTGGAAACACCATATATTTT.

On this clone: The junction shows a germline mismatch at one end, possibly a read error. The chain is built from TRBV5-3 and TRBJ2-7; no clear D gene. TRBV5-3 is given ORF status, its function remaining uncertain. The CDR3 contains 14 residues. CDR3: CARSDRPSSDEQYF. The CDR3 nucleotides are TGTGCCAGAAGCGATCGACCCTCCTCCGACGAGCAGTACTTC.